This is a list of T cell receptor beta chains from one sample in a study of OX40 agonist ivuxolimab in advanced cancers. The table came from immunoSEQ multiplex PCR; TCRdb's copy has only in-frame clones and leaves some out. Among tens of thousands of clones listed, 86% were seen once. The source was CD4+ or CD8+ T cells sorted from blood, collected in a trial of the OX40 agonist ivuxolimab. The receptors originated from an adult with an advanced solid tumor such as melanoma, head and neck, liver or kidney cancer. Each CDR3 is given with its conserved first and last residue. D genes are given only for firm matches. Clone size is shown for a subset of rows, as once, few, many or a class of expanded clone.

J,V,D,size,DNA,CDR3
TRBJ2-3,TRBV5-4,TRBD2,NA,TGTGCCAGCAGCTCCGCGACTAGCGGGAGAGGTACGCAGTATTTT,CASSSATSGRGTQYF
TRBJ1-2,TRBV18,NA,NA,TGTGCCAGCTCACCGAACAGTAACTATGGCTACACCTTC,CASSPNSNYGYTF
TRBJ2-7,TRBV7-3,NA,few,TGTGCCAGCAGCTTAAGGCCTAGGGACGAGCAGTACTTC,CASSLRPRDEQYF
TRBJ2-7,TRBV18,TRBD2,once,TGTGCCAGCTCACCACCTACTAGCGGGAGTGGGGCCTACGAGCAGTACTTC,CASSPPTSGSGAYEQYF
TRBJ1-5,TRBV7-9,NA,few,TGTGCCAGCAGCCTCGCAGGGACGAGTCAGCCCCAGCATTTT,CASSLAGTSQPQHF
TRBJ2-3,TRBV7-2,NA,NA,TGTGCCAGCAGCACACAGGGCAGAGATACGCAGTATTTT,CASSTQGRDTQYF
TRBJ1-3,TRBV7-2,TRBD1,NA,TGTGCCAGCAGCGGGACAGCTACGACTCGAAACACCATATATTTT,CASSGTATTRNTIYF
TRBJ1-1,TRBV27,NA,NA,TGTGCCAGCAGTTTATTTAGGGTGGGGTTGAGCACTGAAGCTTTCTTT,CASSLFRVGLSTEAFF
TRBJ1-4,TRBV28,TRBD1,NA,TGTGCCAGCAGTTTCCCCAGGGGGGAGGCTAATGAAAAACTGTTTTTT,CASSFPRGEANEKLFF
TRBJ2-2,TRBV7-7,TRBD2,NA,TGTGCCAGCAGCTTAGAGGCTAGCGGGAGAAAGTTTTTT,CASSLEASGRKFF
TRBJ2-1,TRBV5-3,NA,NA,TGTGCCAGAAGCTCCGGAGGCCTCCGGGAGTTCTTC,CARSSGGLREFF
TRBJ2-7,TRBV27,NA,NA,TGTGCCAGCACCCTTAGCCCGGGGCTAGGCCGCTACGAGCAGTACTTC,CASTLSPGLGRYEQYF
TRBJ2-5,TRBV9,TRBD2,NA,TGTGCCAGCAGCGCTACTAGCGGACTAGAGACCCAGTACTTC,CASSATSGLETQYF
TRBJ2-7,TRBV27,TRBD2,NA,TGTGCCAGCAGTTTATATCCCGGGACTACTTACGAGCAGTACTTC,CASSLYPGTTYEQYF
TRBJ2-1,TRBV19,NA,NA,TGTGCCAGTAGTATACTCGGACAGCAGTCCTACAATGAGCAGTTCTTC,CASSILGQQSYNEQFF
TRBJ1-4,TRBV25-1,NA,NA,TGTGCCAGCAGTGAGGGAACAACTGCAACTAATGAAAAACTGTTTTTT,CASSEGTTATNEKLFF
TRBJ2-1,TRBV7-3,NA,NA,TGTGCCAGCAGCTTAGGAGGAGAGGGCAATGAGCAGTTCTTC,CASSLGGEGNEQFF
TRBJ1-4,TRBV28,NA,NA,TGTGCCAGCAGTTTGGGGGCAACTAATGAAAAACTGTTTTTT,CASSLGATNEKLFF
TRBJ2-6,TRBV4-3,NA,NA,TGCGCCAGCAGCCAGCACCGGAACTCTGGGGCCAACGTCCTGACTTTC,CASSQHRNSGANVLTF
TRBJ1-2,TRBV6-5,TRBD1,NA,TGTGCCAGCAGCGACTTAGGACAGGGGGTGTATGGCTACACCTTC,CASSDLGQGVYGYTF
TRBJ2-7,TRBV29-1,TRBD2,NA,TGCAGCGTTAAAGGACTAGCGGTTCCCTACGAGCAGTACTTC,CSVKGLAVPYEQYF
TRBJ1-4,TRBV27,TRBD1,once,TGTGCCAGCAGTTTCCGACAGGGGATAGGAGAAAAACTGTTTTTT,CASSFRQGIGEKLFF
TRBJ2-5,TRBV7-7,NA,NA,TGTGCCAGCAGCTTAGGTAACCAAGAGACCCAGTACTTC,CASSLGNQETQYF
TRBJ2-7,TRBV29-1,TRBD1,once,TGCAGCGTTGAAAAGGGGACAGGCGGAACCTACGAGCAGTACTTC,CSVEKGTGGTYEQYF
TRBJ1-2,TRBV5-4,TRBD1,NA,TGTGCCAGCAGCTTGGAAACAGGGGGTGGCTACACCTTC,CASSLETGGGYTF
TRBJ1-2,TRBV9,NA,NA,TGTGCCAGCAGCCCCCAATCACAGGGATCTAACTATGGCTACACCTTC,CASSPQSQGSNYGYTF
TRBJ2-2,TRBV2,TRBD1,NA,TGTGCCAGCAGGGGACAGGGTGGCACCGGGGAGCTGTTTTTT,CASRGQGGTGELFF
TRBJ2-1,TRBV5-4,TRBD1,NA,TGTGCCAGCAGTTCTAAGACAGGGAGCAATGAGCAGTTCTTC,CASSSKTGSNEQFF
TRBJ1-2,TRBV7-3,TRBD1,NA,TGTGCCAGCAGCGCGACGGGACAGGGTTACGGCTACACCTTC,CASSATGQGYGYTF
TRBJ1-3,TRBV18,NA,NA,TGTGCCAGCTCACGATTAGGGACCCCCGATGGAAACACCATATATTTT,CASSRLGTPDGNTIYF
TRBJ2-1,TRBV7-9,TRBD1,medium-sized,TGTGCCAGCAGCTCTGGGCTCCGGGACAGGATCAATGAGCAGTTCTTC,CASSSGLRDRINEQFF
TRBJ2-3,TRBV18,TRBD2,NA,TGTGCCAGCTCACCCCTAGCGGGAGGGACAGATACGCAGTATTTT,CASSPLAGGTDTQYF
TRBJ1-3,TRBV27,NA,NA,TGTGCCAGCAGCCTGGCGGGGGGCGCCGGAAACACCATATATTTT,CASSLAGGAGNTIYF
TRBJ1-1,TRBV5-1,NA,NA,TGCGCCAGCAGCTTGGGGGGCAAAGAGGGCACTGAAGCTTTCTTT,CASSLGGKEGTEAFF
TRBJ2-6,TRBV5-1,NA,NA,TGCGCCAGCAGCTCGTCAGTCTCTGGGGCCAACGTCCTGACTTTC,CASSSSVSGANVLTF
TRBJ2-1,TRBV6-6,NA,few,TGTGCCAGCAGCCGGGACTTCAACCGCGGAGAGCAGTTCTTC,CASSRDFNRGEQFF
TRBJ1-5,TRBV2,TRBD1,NA,TGTGCCAGCAGTGGGGACAGGGGAAGCAATCAGCCCCAGCATTTT,CASSGDRGSNQPQHF
TRBJ2-1,TRBV18,NA,NA,TGTGCCAGCTCACCGGCGGGAAACAATGAGCAGTTCTTC,CASSPAGNNEQFF
TRBJ2-7,TRBV7-2,NA,NA,TGTGCCAGCAGCTCGTCCGGCGATATCGAGCAGTACTTC,CASSSSGDIEQYF
TRBJ2-5,TRBV19,TRBD2,NA,TGTGCCAGTAGTATGGGACTAGCGGGAGCGTACCAAGAGACCCAGTACTTC,CASSMGLAGAYQETQYF
TRBJ2-3,TRBV11-1,NA,once,TGTGCCAGCAGCTTTGACAACACAGATACGCAGTATTTT,CASSFDNTDTQYF